Below are 17 T cell receptor beta chains sequenced from a single sample in a study of tumor-infiltrating lymphocytes in primary liver carcinoma. Unsorted whole blood yielded blood RNA, and germline DNA was extracted as well. The template, 500 ng total RNA, yielded TCR beta cDNA made with a constant-region primer. A slightly modified ARM-PCR protocol with three nested multiplex PCR rounds produced these TCR beta libraries. Forward primers for TRBV1-TRBV30 and a C-beta reverse primer served the first two PCR rounds, at approximately 10 cycles each. From the multiplex PCR reads, TCRdb called clonotypes with MiXCR, one entry per CDR3 protein. The repertoire includes about 310,000 distinct CDR3 sequences, almost 60% of them detected once, and about 17% sits in the top ten. Sequences were obtained from peripheral blood. The receptors here all came from a woman aged 25 to 39 with primary liver carcinoma and hepatitis B virus infection.

Remarks on this clonotype: An end of the junction differs from the germline gene, which may be a read error. V usage is TRBV6-2 or TRBV6-3 and J usage is TRBJ2-7; D uncertain. There are 15 residues in the CDR3. CDR1 is MNHEY and CDR2 is SVGEGT in the germline V gene. The CDR3 sequence is CANSRPGQISYEQYF. The CDR3 region has the DNA TGTGCCAACAGTAGACCGGGTCAGATCTCCTACGAGCAGTACTTC.

This clonotype was counted many times. The rearrangement links TRBV6-1 to TRBJ2-1; the D is unclear. Trimming removed 0 bases at V and 9 bases at J, with 9 bases between. This CDR3 has 13 amino acids. CDR1 is MNHNS, CDR2 SASEGT, per germline. The CDR3 DNA follows: TGTGCCAGCAGTGAAGCGCACCCTCTTGAGCAGTTCTTC. Translating gives CASSEAHPLEQFF.

With regard to this clonotype: A much larger clone sits a single nucleotide away, making a read error possible. This chain links TRBV6-5 with TRBJ2-1; TRBD1 might be the D (5 bases). The CDR3 sequence is 16 residues long. Per the germline V gene, CDR1 is MNHEY and CDR2 is SVGAGI. CDR3 protein: CASSYGALVRYIEQFF. CDR3 coding DNA: TGTGCCAGCAGTTACGGGGCGCTAGTCCGGTACATTGAGCAGTTCTTC.

Regarding this clonotype: This may arise from a read error, as a much more abundant clone is one base away. The rearrangement uses TRBV29-1 and TRBJ2-7; 11 positions match TRBD2. Germline CDR1 and CDR2: SQVTM and ANQGSEA. There are 15 residues in the CDR3. DNA of the CDR3: TGCAGCGTTGACCTCGTAGGGACTAGCGGCTACGGGCAGTACTTC. Translated: CSVDLVGTSGYGQYF.

With respect to this clonotype: Mismatch with germline at one junction end may stem from a read error. This sequence joins TRBV29-1 and TRBJ2-7, with 10 bases fitting TRBD2. Germline V CDR1 and CDR2: SQVTM, ANQGSEA. CDR3 length: 13 amino acids. The CDR3 region has the DNA TGCAGCATTACTAGCGGGAACGGCTACGAGCGGTACTTC. Its protein product is CSITSGNGYERYF.

V usage is TRBV12-3 or TRBV12-4 and J usage is TRBJ2-3; TRBD2 is a possible D gene (6 bases). The CDR3 is 15 residues long. Trimming shortened V by 2 bases and J by 6 bases, and 15 bases separated the two germline ends. The CDR3 nucleotides read TGTGCCAGCAGTTTAAGGACGACTAGAGGGGATACGCAGTATTTT. Translating gives CASSLRTTRGDTQYF.

The V call is TRBV6-5, the J call TRBJ2-3, with 7 bases fitting TRBD2. This CDR3 has 14 residues. CDR1 and CDR2 from the germline V gene are MNHEY and SVGAGI. Trimming cost V 8 bases and J 2 bases; bases outside gene matches: 7. CDR3 residues: CASGPAGATDTQYF. CDR3 sequence (DNA): TGTGCCAGCGGACCGGCGGGAGCCACAGATACGCAGTATTTT.

The chain has TRBV6-5 and TRBJ2-1, with TRBD2 identical over 7 bases. Germline V lookup: CDR1 MNHEY, CDR2 SVGAGI. This CDR3 spans 14 amino acids. V trimming: 4 bases; J trimming: 4 bases; junction bases outside the gene matches: 4. CDR3 in DNA: TGTGCCAGCAGTTTGTGGCGGGAGTACAATGAGCAGTTCTTC. Amino acid sequence: CASSLWREYNEQFF.

In this sample, this clonotype turned up a few times. The V and J genes are TRBV12-3 or TRBV12-4 and TRBJ2-2, with D possibly being TRBD2 (5 bases). Trimming took 6 bases from V and 1 from J, leaving 18 bases between them. The CDR3 length is 17 residues. The CDR3 loop is CASRRIWGAENTGELFF. CDR3 coding DNA: TGTGCCAGCAGACGGATTTGGGGAGCGGAGAACACCGGGGAGCTGTTTTTT.

This clonotype appeared a few times. The J gene is TRBJ2-2, the V gene TRBV7-8; TRBD2 matches 7 bases. Germline CDR1 reads SGHVS; CDR2 reads FQNEAQ. Trimming took 5 bases from V and 7 from J; bases not matched to a gene: 4. The CDR3 covers 13 residues. CDR3 DNA sequence: TGTGCCAGCAGCCCGCGGGAGTACGGGGAGCTGTTTTTT. It codes for CASSPREYGELFF.

Of note for this clonotype: A single base separates this from a much larger clone, so it may be a read error. The rearrangement links TRBV12-5 to TRBJ2-3, with a tentative D call TRBD2 (5 bases). The ends were cut back, 4 bases at V and 6 bases at J, with 23 bases in the middle. Germline CDR1 is LGHNT and CDR2 is FRNRAP. This CDR3 spans 17 amino acids. The CDR3 loop reads CASGSASQVGESDTQYF. CDR3 sequence (DNA): TGTGCTAGTGGTTCCGCCTCGCAAGTGGGAGAATCGGATACGCAGTATTTT. The full variable domain, with the rest looked up from reference TRBV12-5 and TRBJ2-3, is DARVTQTPRHKVTEMGQEVTMRCQPILGHNTVFWYRQTMMQGLELLAYFRNRAPLDDSGMPKDRFSAEMPDATLATLKIQPSEPRDSAVYFCASGSASQVGESDTQYFGPGTRLTVL.

With regard to this clonotype: One end of the junction fails to match germline, which may point to a read error. The V call is TRBV6-1, the J call TRBJ1-1; a possible D gene is TRBD1 (6 bases). Germline CDR1 MNHNS, CDR2 SASEGT. This CDR3 comprises 13 residues. In DNA, the CDR3 is TGTGCCAGCAGTCGGGGGTGGGACACTGAAGCTCTCTTT. Its protein product is CASSRGWDTEALF.

Comments on this clonotype: As the CDR3 is not closed by the conserved phenylalanine or tryptophan, this likely results from a read error. The DNA is left out, because the CDR3 cannot be placed on it with certainty; the CDR3 is given as TCRdb lists it. This rearrangement joins TRBV29-1 to TRBJ1-2; TRBD1 reflects the table's D call only, with no check against the DNA. Germline V gives CDR1 SQVTM, CDR2 ANQGSEA. The CDR3 region is 14 residues in length, termini included. CDR3 sequence reads: CSVERDRPNYGHTL.

Worth noting for this clonotype: A single base separates this from a much larger clone, so it may be a read error. J is TRBJ1-1 and V is TRBV29-1, with no clear D. Per the germline V gene, CDR1 is SQVTM and CDR2 is ANQGSEA. The CDR3 is made up of 14 amino acids. V was trimmed by 7 bases and J by 4 bases, leaving 19 bases between them. In DNA form, the CDR3 reads TGCAGCGCCGTCGCCCCCGGAGGTGGCACTGAAGCTTTCTTT. Its protein product is CSAVAPGGGTEAFF.

The chain links TRBV13 to TRBJ2-5; 10 nucleotides match TRBD2. J was trimmed by 9 bases and V by 8 bases; bases with no gene match: 12. The length of the CDR3 is 14 residues. Germline V gene sequence: CDR1 PRHDT, CDR2 FYEKMQ (reference sequence). For the CDR3, the DNA is TGTGCCAGCGCCCTTCAGGGACTAGCGAGTCCCCAGTACTTC. This translates into CASALQGLASPQYF.

Concerning this clonotype itself: With a much larger clone just one base away, this may be a read error. V and J are TRBV5-4 and TRBJ2-7; weak D call: TRBD2 (6 bases). V was clipped by 6 bases and J by 6 bases, with 19 bases between them. The CDR3 extends over 14 amino acids. CDR1 is SGHNT and CDR2 is YYREEE in the germline V gene (reference sequence). CDR3 in DNA: TGTGCCAGCACCTTCGGGGACTGGGGCTCCGAGCAGTACTTC. Encoded protein: CASTFGDWGSEQYF. Supplemented by reference TRBV5-4 and TRBJ2-7, the full variable domain reads ETGVTQSPTHLIKTRGQQVTLRCSSQSGHNTVSWYQQALGQGPQFIFQYYREEENGRGNFPPRFSGLQFPNYSSELNVNALELDDSALYLCASTFGDWGSEQYFGPGTRLTVT.

This clonotype was seen a few times. V and J are TRBV28 and TRBJ2-7, with D unclear. The CDR3 covers 15 residues. Trimming took off 3 bases at V and 5 bases at J, with 17 bases between the two ends. Germline V gene sequence: CDR1 MDHEN, CDR2 SYDVKM. The CDR3 DNA follows: TGTGCCAGCAGTTTGGGCAAAAGGCGGTACCACGAGCAGTACTTC. This sequence encodes CASSLGKRRYHEQYF.